This T cell receptor (beta chain) was recorded in a study of shared clonotypes between healthy human individuals. Across the whole study: Aged between 18 and 49, the donors were a couple of women and a few men. The plates for each donor numbered three CD4 naive, three CD4 memory, two CD8 naive and one CD8 memory. Overall study findings and caveats: A handful of donors had around 5% of their naive CD4 clonotypes in common.

Running of the assay took place at deep level. Assay: immunoSEQ multiplex PCR; the TCRdb copy retains only in-frame clones and omits some. This table has roughly 2,500,000 clones, more than 85% appearing once. Germline V gives CDR1 SGHDN, CDR2 FVKESK. The CDR3 runs 16 residues. Trimming removed 0 bases from V and 5 bases from J, with 16 bases in between. About this clone: No antigen is known for it.

V gene TRBV14 combines with J gene TRBJ1-1; D possibly corresponds to TRBD1 (6 bases). The TCR originated in a man younger than 30 in good health. Some clones in this sample may be carry-over from other donors' samples. The material sequenced was naive CD4+ T cells from PBMCs. Subset reported: CD45RA+ positively selected. The DNA of the CDR3 is TGTGCCAGCAGCCAAGATTTGGGGGCTGTTTGGACTGAAGCTTTCTTT. Translating gives CASSQDLGAVWTEAFF.